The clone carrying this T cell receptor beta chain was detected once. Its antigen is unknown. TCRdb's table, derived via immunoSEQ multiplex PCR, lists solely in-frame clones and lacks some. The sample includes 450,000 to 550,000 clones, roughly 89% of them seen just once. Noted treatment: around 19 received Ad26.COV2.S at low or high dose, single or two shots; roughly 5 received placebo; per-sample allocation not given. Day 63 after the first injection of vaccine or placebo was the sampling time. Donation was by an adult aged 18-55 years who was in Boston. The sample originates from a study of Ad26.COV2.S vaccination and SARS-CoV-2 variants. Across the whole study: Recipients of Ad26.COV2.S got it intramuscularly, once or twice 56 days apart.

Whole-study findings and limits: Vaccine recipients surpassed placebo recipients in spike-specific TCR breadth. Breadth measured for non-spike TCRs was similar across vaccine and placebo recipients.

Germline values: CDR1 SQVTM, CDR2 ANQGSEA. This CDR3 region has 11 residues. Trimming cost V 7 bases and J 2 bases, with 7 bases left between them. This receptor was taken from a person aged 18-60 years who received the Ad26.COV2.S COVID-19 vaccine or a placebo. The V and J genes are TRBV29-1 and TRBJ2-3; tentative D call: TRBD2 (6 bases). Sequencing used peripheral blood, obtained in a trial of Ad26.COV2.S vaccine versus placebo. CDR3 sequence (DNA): TGCAGCGGGCGGGACACAGATACGCAGTATTTT. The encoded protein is CSGRDTDTQYF.